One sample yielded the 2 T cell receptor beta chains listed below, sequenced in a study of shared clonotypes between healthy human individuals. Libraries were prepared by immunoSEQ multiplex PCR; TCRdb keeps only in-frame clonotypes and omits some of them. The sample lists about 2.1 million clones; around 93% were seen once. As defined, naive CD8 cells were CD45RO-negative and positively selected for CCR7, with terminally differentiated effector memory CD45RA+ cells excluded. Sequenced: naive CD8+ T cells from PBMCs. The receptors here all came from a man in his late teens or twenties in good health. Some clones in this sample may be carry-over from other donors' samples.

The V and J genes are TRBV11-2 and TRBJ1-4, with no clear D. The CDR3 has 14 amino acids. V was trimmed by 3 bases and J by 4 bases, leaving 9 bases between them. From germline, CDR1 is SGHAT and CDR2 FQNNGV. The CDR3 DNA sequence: TGTGCCAGCAGCTTCGGCGGCCTTAATGAAAAACTGTTTTTT. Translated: CASSFGGLNEKLFF.

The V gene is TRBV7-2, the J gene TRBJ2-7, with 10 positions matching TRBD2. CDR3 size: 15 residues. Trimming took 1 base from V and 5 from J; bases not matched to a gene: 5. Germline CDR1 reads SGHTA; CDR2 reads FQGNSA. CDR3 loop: CASSLGRSGRDEQYF. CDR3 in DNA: TGTGCCAGCAGCTTAGGTCGAAGCGGGAGGGACGAGCAGTACTTC.